A selection of T cell receptor beta chains follows, all from one sample in a study of response to subunit inactivated influenza vaccine. MiXCR, applied by TCRdb to the RT-PCR reads, yields one record per CDR3 protein. The table lists about 520,000 distinct CDR3 sequences, more than 7% of them singletons. This specimen consisted of PBMCs from blood, obtained 23 to 25 months after vaccination. These receptors were taken from a man aged 50 to 69 who received an inactivated influenza vaccine. Both conserved end residues are part of each CDR3. Not all rows give a size; the values are once, few, many and, for expanded clones, a class.

CDR3 protein,CDR3 length,clone size,V gene
CASSLARFETNEQFF,15,many,TRBV5-6
CATGTSVETQYF,12,many,TRBV10-3
CASSPLSTEAFF,12,few,TRBV18
CASSGGGSYNSPLHF,15,few,TRBV2
CASSDGPGQTYNEQFF,16,few,TRBV7-9
CASSQVTGKDLDEQFF,16,many,TRBV4-2
CASSNRGRLVPGADTQYF,18,-,TRBV5-5
CSARDFEGGPYNEQFF,16,-,TRBV20-1
CASSVGAGWATYEQYF,16,-,TRBV9
CASSSNTGLGEQYF,14,-,TRBV18
CSAREDGTAGQPQHF,15,few,TRBV20-1
CATSRDRSMNTEAFF,15,-,TRBV15
CASSSSVSGRVIEQFF,16,-,TRBV5-1
CASSLDKVATEAFF,14,-,TRBV11-2
CASSRVGGESDTQYF,15,few,TRBV28
CASSSYPGHTYEQYF,15,few,TRBV7-2
CASSQDEGISYNEQFF,16,few,TRBV4-3
CASSQTPLSEQYF,13,few,TRBV4-2
CSARDRGVSYEQYF,14,many,TRBV20-1
CASSFNPGALGFPIYF,16,many,TRBV12-3/TRBV12-4
CASSQVTSNYGYTF,14,many,TRBV4-3
CASSARTADTQYF,13,few,TRBV11-2
CASSSTGTENNEQFF,15,-,TRBV5-1
CASSLGLAGEFEQYF,15,-,TRBV5-1
CASSDRVSGELFF,13,few,TRBV28
CASSLADRGSYNEQFF,16,-,TRBV5-1
CSARVTGQYTEAFF,14,-,TRBV20-1
CASSSVGGEEEQYF,14,-,TRBV28
CASSQGSGAPYEQYF,15,many,TRBV3-1
CAWRINTDTQYF,12,-,TRBV30
CASSDRDRVYF,11,many,TRBV19
CASSYSINSYEQYF,14,-,TRBV6-5
CASSSTPWDRLWDEQFF,17,few,TRBV7-9
CSASTFPSNQPQHF,14,many,TRBV20-1
CASSARGRSSYNEQFF,16,few,TRBV5-5
CASSLGTSGRTDTQYF,16,many,TRBV7-9
CASSTSGSSINEQFF,15,few,TRBV18
CASSPGQGDNEQFF,14,many,TRBV5-1
CASSPPGGLYMNTEAFF,17,-,TRBV7-9
CASSYSIQQGEETQYF,16,few,TRBV6-2/TRBV6-3